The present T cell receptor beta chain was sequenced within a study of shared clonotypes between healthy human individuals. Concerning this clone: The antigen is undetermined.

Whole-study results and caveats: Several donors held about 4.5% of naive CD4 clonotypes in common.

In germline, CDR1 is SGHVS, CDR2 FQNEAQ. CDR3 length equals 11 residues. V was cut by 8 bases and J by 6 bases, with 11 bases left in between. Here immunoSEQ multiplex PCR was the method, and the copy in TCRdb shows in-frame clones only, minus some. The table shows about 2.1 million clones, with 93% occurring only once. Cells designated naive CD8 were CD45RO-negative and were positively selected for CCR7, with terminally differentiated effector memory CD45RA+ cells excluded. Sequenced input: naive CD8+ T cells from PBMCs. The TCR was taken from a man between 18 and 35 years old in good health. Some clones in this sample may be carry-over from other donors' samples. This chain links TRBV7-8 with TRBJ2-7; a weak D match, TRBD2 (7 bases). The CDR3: CASLRGGEQYF. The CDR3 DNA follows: TGTGCCAGCCTTAGGGGGGGCGAGCAGTACTTC.